Listed below are T cell receptor beta chains from one sample, sequenced in a study of metastatic and nonmetastatic thyroid tumors. From the PCR reads, TCRdb re-called clones with MiXCR. The table has about 17,000 clones, 29% seen once. The sequenced material came from tumor tissue. Receptor source: a female donor with papillary thyroid cancer or a benign thyroid nodule (not recorded which). Some clones in this sample may be carry-over from other donors' samples. The CDR3 runs from the conserved cysteine through the conserved F or W. Each record gives: D gene, V gene, clone size, J gene, CDR3 protein, CDR3 DNA. A D gene is named only where the DNA matches it firmly. The size of a clone is reported for some rows only, either as once, few or many, or as a class for expanded clones.

d_gene: .; v_gene: TRBV20-1; abundance: .; j_gene: TRBJ1-2; CDR3aa: CSAARRQSFNYGYTF; CDR3nt: TGCAGTGCTGCTAGGAGACAGTCCTTCAACTATGGCTACACCTTC
d_gene: .; v_gene: TRBV28; abundance: few; j_gene: TRBJ1-2; CDR3aa: CASSEGNYGYTF; CDR3nt: TGTGCCAGCTCGGAGGGAAACTATGGCTACACCTTC
d_gene: .; v_gene: TRBV11-2; abundance: .; j_gene: TRBJ2-7; CDR3aa: CASSSIDSPVSYEQYF; CDR3nt: TGTGCCAGCAGCTCTATCGACAGCCCTGTTTCCTACGAGCAGTACTTC
d_gene: .; v_gene: TRBV28; abundance: few; j_gene: TRBJ1-2; CDR3aa: CATSRQVRGGYTF; CDR3nt: TGTGCCACCTCCCGACAGGTTAGGGGTGGCTACACCTTC
d_gene: .; v_gene: TRBV19; abundance: few; j_gene: TRBJ1-5; CDR3aa: CASSVEFTQPQHF; CDR3nt: TGTGCCAGTAGCGTGGAGTTTACCCAGCCCCAGCATTTT
d_gene: TRBD1; v_gene: TRBV4-3; abundance: once; j_gene: TRBJ1-1; CDR3aa: CASSQDKGARLAFF; CDR3nt: TGCGCCAGCAGCCAAGACAAGGGGGCTCGTCTAGCTTTCTTT
d_gene: TRBD2; v_gene: TRBV7-9; abundance: .; j_gene: TRBJ2-5; CDR3aa: CASSLRGGTQETQYF; CDR3nt: TGTGCCAGCAGCTTACGGGGAGGGACCCAAGAGACCCAGTACTTC
d_gene: TRBD2; v_gene: TRBV20-1; abundance: few; j_gene: TRBJ2-1; CDR3aa: CSARRRLAVNNEQFF; CDR3nt: TGCAGTGCTAGACGTCGACTAGCGGTAAACAATGAGCAGTTCTTC
d_gene: .; v_gene: TRBV6-6; abundance: many; j_gene: TRBJ2-7; CDR3aa: CASSYLVSSGPRVEQYF; CDR3nt: TGTGCCAGCAGTTATTTAGTCTCCAGCGGGCCGAGGGTCGAGCAGTACTTC
d_gene: TRBD1; v_gene: TRBV11-2; abundance: .; j_gene: TRBJ2-1; CDR3aa: CASSPTRRDRLGGGEQFF; CDR3nt: TGTGCCAGCAGCCCGACAAGGCGGGACAGGTTGGGAGGCGGTGAGCAGTTCTTC
d_gene: .; v_gene: TRBV11-2; abundance: .; j_gene: TRBJ2-4; CDR3aa: CASSLDYSWPGSKNIQYF; CDR3nt: TGTGCCAGCAGCTTAGATTATTCGTGGCCGGGGTCCAAAAACATTCAGTACTTC
d_gene: .; v_gene: TRBV5-6; abundance: medium-sized; j_gene: TRBJ1-1; CDR3aa: CASSLGFRGNTEAFF; CDR3nt: TGTGCCAGCAGCTTGGGATTCAGGGGAAACACTGAAGCTTTCTTT
d_gene: .; v_gene: TRBV20-1; abundance: medium-sized; j_gene: TRBJ1-2; CDR3aa: CSARGMLNYGYTF; CDR3nt: TGCAGTGCTAGAGGGATGCTTAACTATGGCTACACCTTC
d_gene: TRBD1; v_gene: TRBV27; abundance: .; j_gene: TRBJ2-7; CDR3aa: CASSRDRGYGEQYF; CDR3nt: TGTGCCAGCAGTAGGGACAGGGGGTACGGTGAGCAGTACTTC
d_gene: .; v_gene: TRBV10-3; abundance: many; j_gene: TRBJ1-1; CDR3aa: CAISKKRGNTEAFF; CDR3nt: TGTGCCATCAGCAAGAAGAGGGGGAACACTGAAGCTTTCTTT
d_gene: TRBD2; v_gene: TRBV27; abundance: few; j_gene: TRBJ2-7; CDR3aa: CASSLLRGGPDEQYF; CDR3nt: TGTGCCAGCAGCCTCCTGAGGGGAGGGCCGGACGAGCAGTACTTC
d_gene: TRBD1; v_gene: TRBV2; abundance: few; j_gene: TRBJ2-7; CDR3aa: CARGQGGDYEQYF; CDR3nt: TGTGCCAGAGGACAGGGCGGAGACTACGAGCAGTACTTC
d_gene: .; v_gene: TRBV6-1; abundance: .; j_gene: TRBJ1-2; CDR3aa: CASSPAGNYGYTF; CDR3nt: TGTGCCAGCAGCCCGGCAGGGAACTATGGCTACACCTTC
d_gene: .; v_gene: TRBV12-3/TRBV12-4; abundance: few; j_gene: TRBJ1-6; CDR3aa: CASCLGGNSPLHF; CDR3nt: TGTGCCAGCTGCCTCGGGGGTAATTCACCCCTCCACTTT
d_gene: .; v_gene: TRBV30; abundance: many; j_gene: TRBJ1-1; CDR3aa: CAWSGQSYTEAFF; CDR3nt: TGTGCCTGGAGTGGGCAGTCCTACACTGAAGCTTTCTTT
d_gene: TRBD2; v_gene: TRBV19; abundance: medium-sized; j_gene: TRBJ2-1; CDR3aa: CASSIGASGGNEQFF; CDR3nt: TGTGCCAGTAGTATAGGTGCTAGCGGGGGTAATGAGCAGTTCTTC
d_gene: .; v_gene: TRBV27; abundance: few; j_gene: TRBJ1-2; CDR3aa: CASGRSLGYGYTF; CDR3nt: TGTGCCAGCGGCAGGTCTCTAGGATATGGCTACACCTTC
d_gene: .; v_gene: TRBV28; abundance: .; j_gene: TRBJ1-2; CDR3aa: CASRDRGLGDYGYTF; CDR3nt: TGTGCCAGCAGGGATCGCGGCCTTGGGGACTATGGCTACACCTTC
d_gene: .; v_gene: TRBV11-2; abundance: .; j_gene: TRBJ2-1; CDR3aa: CASSPRGTKSDEQFF; CDR3nt: TGTGCCAGCAGCCCGCGAGGGACCAAATCTGATGAGCAGTTCTTC
d_gene: .; v_gene: TRBV12-3/TRBV12-4; abundance: few; j_gene: TRBJ2-3; CDR3aa: CASSLGTTDTQYF; CDR3nt: TGTGCCAGCAGTTTAGGAACCACAGATACGCAGTATTTT
d_gene: .; v_gene: TRBV4-2; abundance: many; j_gene: TRBJ2-1; CDR3aa: CASSQVPAAPYNEQFF; CDR3nt: TGTGCCAGCAGCCAAGTACCAGCCGCACCCTACAATGAGCAGTTCTTC
d_gene: TRBD1; v_gene: TRBV19; abundance: .; j_gene: TRBJ1-1; CDR3aa: CATQGHRGPDTEAFF; CDR3nt: TGTGCCACCCAAGGCCACAGGGGACCTGACACTGAAGCTTTCTTT
d_gene: .; v_gene: TRBV12-3/TRBV12-4; abundance: .; j_gene: TRBJ2-7; CDR3aa: CASSTQTDTYEQYF; CDR3nt: TGTGCCAGCAGTACTCAGACGGACACCTACGAGCAGTACTTC
d_gene: TRBD1; v_gene: TRBV6-1; abundance: medium-sized; j_gene: TRBJ1-1; CDR3aa: CASSDPGQGATGTEAFF; CDR3nt: TGTGCCAGCAGTGACCCGGGACAGGGGGCGACTGGCACTGAAGCTTTCTTT
d_gene: .; v_gene: TRBV2; abundance: medium-sized; j_gene: TRBJ2-7; CDR3aa: CASKTNRASYEQYF; CDR3nt: TGTGCCAGCAAAACGAACAGGGCATCCTACGAGCAGTACTTC
d_gene: .; v_gene: TRBV7-2; abundance: .; j_gene: TRBJ1-5; CDR3aa: CASSLAQGNQPQHF; CDR3nt: TGTGCCAGCAGCTTAGCCCAGGGGAATCAGCCCCAGCATTTT
d_gene: .; v_gene: TRBV12-3/TRBV12-4; abundance: .; j_gene: TRBJ1-1; CDR3aa: CASSHRAGAFF; CDR3nt: TGTGCCAGCAGTCACCGTGCCGGGGCTTTCTTT
d_gene: .; v_gene: TRBV20-1; abundance: .; j_gene: TRBJ2-2; CDR3aa: CSARAPALHTGELFF; CDR3nt: TGCAGTGCTAGAGCTCCAGCACTTCACACCGGGGAGCTGTTTTTT
d_gene: .; v_gene: TRBV19; abundance: many; j_gene: TRBJ1-4; CDR3aa: CASSARTDNEKLFF; CDR3nt: TGTGCCAGTAGTGCACGGACAGATAATGAAAAACTGTTTTTT
d_gene: TRBD1; v_gene: TRBV27; abundance: medium-sized; j_gene: TRBJ2-1; CDR3aa: CASFLKGANYNEQFF; CDR3nt: TGTGCCAGCTTTCTGAAGGGGGCGAACTACAATGAGCAGTTCTTC
d_gene: .; v_gene: TRBV12-3/TRBV12-4; abundance: few; j_gene: TRBJ2-2; CDR3aa: CASSLASGIRNTGELFF; CDR3nt: TGTGCCAGCAGTTTAGCGTCGGGAATTAGGAACACCGGGGAGCTGTTTTTT
d_gene: TRBD2; v_gene: TRBV4-2; abundance: .; j_gene: TRBJ2-5; CDR3aa: CASSQGTSGGVETQYF; CDR3nt: TGTGCCAGCAGCCAAGGGACTAGCGGGGGGGTAGAGACCCAGTACTTC